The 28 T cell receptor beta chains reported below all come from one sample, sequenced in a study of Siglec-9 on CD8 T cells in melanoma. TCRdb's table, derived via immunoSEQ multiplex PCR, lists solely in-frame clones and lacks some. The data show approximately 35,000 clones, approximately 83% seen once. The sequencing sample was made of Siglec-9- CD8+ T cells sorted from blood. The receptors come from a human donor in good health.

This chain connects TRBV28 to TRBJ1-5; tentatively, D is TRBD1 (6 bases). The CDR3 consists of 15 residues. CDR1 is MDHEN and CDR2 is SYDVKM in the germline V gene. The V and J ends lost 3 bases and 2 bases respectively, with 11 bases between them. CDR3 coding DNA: TGTGCCAGCAGTTTTGCGGGGGGCGGCAATCAGCCCCAGCATTTT. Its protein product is CASSFAGGGNQPQHF.

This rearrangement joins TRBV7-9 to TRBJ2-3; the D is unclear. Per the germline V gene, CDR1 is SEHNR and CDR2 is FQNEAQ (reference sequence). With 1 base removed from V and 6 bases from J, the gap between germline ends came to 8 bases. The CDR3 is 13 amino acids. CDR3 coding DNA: TGTGCCAGCAGCTTAGTTTCCTCGGATACGCAGTATTTT. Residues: CASSLVSSDTQYF.

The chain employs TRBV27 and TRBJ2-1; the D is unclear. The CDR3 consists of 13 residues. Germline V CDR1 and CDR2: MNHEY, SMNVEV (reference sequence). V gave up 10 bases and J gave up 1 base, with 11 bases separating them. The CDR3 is CATTDQSYNEQFF. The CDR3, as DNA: TGTGCCACCACCGACCAGTCCTACAATGAGCAGTTCTTC.

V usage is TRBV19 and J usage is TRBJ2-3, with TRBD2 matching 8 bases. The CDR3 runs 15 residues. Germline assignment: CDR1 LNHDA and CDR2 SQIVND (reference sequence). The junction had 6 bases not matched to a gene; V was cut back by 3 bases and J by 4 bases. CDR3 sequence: CASSISGGRADTQYF. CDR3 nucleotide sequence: TGTGCCAGTAGTATTTCGGGGGGGAGGGCAGATACGCAGTATTTT.

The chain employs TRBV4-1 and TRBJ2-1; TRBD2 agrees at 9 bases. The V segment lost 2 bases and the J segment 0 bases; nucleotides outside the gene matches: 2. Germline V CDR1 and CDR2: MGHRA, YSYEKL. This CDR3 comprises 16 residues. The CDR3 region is CASSQLTSGSYNEQFF. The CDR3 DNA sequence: TGCGCCAGCAGCCAATTGACTAGCGGCTCCTACAATGAGCAGTTCTTC.

The CDR3 sequence is CASSPGTSGTYEQYF. DNA for the CDR3: TGCGCCAGCAGCCCCGGGACTAGCGGAACCTACGAGCAGTACTTC. This chain links TRBV4-1 with TRBJ2-7; 11 bases line up with TRBD2. CDR3 length: 15 amino acids. V gave up 4 bases and J gave up 2 bases; unmatched junction bases: 4. Germline assignment: CDR1 MGHRA and CDR2 YSYEKL.

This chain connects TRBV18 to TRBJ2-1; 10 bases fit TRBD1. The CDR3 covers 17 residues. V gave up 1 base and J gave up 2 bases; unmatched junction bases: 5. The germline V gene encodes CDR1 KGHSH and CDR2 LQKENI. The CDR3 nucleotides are TGTGCCAGCTCACCACAGTCGGGGACAGGGGCCTACAATGAGCAGTTCTTC. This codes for CASSPQSGTGAYNEQFF.

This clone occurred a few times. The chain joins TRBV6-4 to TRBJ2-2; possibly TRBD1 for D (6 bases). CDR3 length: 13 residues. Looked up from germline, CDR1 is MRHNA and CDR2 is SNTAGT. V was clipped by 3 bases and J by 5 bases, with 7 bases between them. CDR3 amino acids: CASSETGTGELFF. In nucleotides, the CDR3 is TGTGCCAGCAGTGAAACAGGGACCGGGGAGCTGTTTTTT.

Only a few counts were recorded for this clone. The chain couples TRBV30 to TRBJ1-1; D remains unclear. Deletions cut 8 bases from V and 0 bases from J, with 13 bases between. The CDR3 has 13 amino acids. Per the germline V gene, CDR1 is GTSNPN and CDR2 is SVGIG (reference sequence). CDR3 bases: TGTGCCGGAAACAGAGCCATGAACACTGAAGCTTTCTTT. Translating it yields CAGNRAMNTEAFF.

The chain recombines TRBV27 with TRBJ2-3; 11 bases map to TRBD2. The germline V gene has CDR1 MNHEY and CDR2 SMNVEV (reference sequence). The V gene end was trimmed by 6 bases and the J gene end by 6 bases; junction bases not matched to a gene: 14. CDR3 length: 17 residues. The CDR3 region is CASRVELAGGPGDTQYF. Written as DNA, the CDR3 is TGTGCCAGCAGGGTCGAATTAGCGGGAGGGCCAGGGGATACGCAGTATTTT.

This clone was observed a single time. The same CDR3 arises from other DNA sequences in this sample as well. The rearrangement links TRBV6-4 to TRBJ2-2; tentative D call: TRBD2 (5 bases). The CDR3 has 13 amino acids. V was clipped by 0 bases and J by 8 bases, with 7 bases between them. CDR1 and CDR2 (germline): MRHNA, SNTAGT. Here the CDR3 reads CASSDSTGGELFF. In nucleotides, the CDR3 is TGTGCCAGCAGTGACTCGACGGGAGGGGAGCTGTTTTTT.

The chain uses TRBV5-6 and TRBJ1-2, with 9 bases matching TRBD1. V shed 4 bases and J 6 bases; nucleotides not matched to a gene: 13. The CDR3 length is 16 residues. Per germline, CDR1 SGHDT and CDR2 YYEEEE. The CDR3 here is CASSPGQGAGRHGYTF. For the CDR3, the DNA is TGTGCCAGCAGCCCGGGACAGGGAGCGGGAAGGCATGGCTACACCTTC.

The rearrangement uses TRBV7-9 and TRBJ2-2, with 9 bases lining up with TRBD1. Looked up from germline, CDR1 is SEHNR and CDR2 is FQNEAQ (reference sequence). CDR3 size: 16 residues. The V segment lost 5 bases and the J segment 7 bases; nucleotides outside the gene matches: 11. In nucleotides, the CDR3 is TGTGCCAGCAGCGTCCTTCCGGGACAGGGCGGCGGGGAGCTGTTTTTT. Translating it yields CASSVLPGQGGGELFF.

The CDR3 DNA reads TGTGCCAGCAGCTTAGAGGGACAGGTCCCCTACGAGCAGTACTTC. Protein: CASSLEGQVPYEQYF. This chain links TRBV7-2 with TRBJ2-7, with TRBD1 matching over 8 bases. Germline values: CDR1 SGHTA, CDR2 FQGNSA. The CDR3 length is 15 residues. J was trimmed by 2 bases and V by 1 base; bases with no gene match: 4.

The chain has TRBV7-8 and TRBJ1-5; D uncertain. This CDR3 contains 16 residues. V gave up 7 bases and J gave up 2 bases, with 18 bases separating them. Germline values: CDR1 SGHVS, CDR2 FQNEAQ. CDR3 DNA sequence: TGTGCCAGCACCCCGGCCCTCAATATGGGCAATCAGCCCCAGCATTTT. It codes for CASTPALNMGNQPQHF.

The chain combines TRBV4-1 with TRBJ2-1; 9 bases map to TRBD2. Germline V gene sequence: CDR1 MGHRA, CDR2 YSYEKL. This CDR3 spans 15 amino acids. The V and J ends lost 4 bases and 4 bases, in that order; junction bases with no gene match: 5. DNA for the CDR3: TGCGCCAGCAGCCCCCGACTAGCGGAGTACAATGAGCAGTTCTTC. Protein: CASSPRLAEYNEQFF.

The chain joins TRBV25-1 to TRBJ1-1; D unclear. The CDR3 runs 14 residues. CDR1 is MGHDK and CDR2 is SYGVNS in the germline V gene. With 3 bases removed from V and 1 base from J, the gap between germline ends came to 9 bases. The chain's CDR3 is CASSDETRNTEAFF. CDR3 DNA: TGTGCCAGCAGTGACGAGACAAGGAACACTGAAGCTTTCTTT. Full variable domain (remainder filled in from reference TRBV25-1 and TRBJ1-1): EADIYQTPRYLVIGTGKKITLECSQTMGHDKMYWYQQDPGMELHLIHYSYGVNSTEKGDLSSESTVSRIRTEHFPLTLESARPSHTSQYLCASSDETRNTEAFFGQGTRLTVV.

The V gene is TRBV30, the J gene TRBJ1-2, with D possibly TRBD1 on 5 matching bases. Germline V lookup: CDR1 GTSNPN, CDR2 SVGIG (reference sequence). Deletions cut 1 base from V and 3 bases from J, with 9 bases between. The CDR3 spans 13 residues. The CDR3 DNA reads TGTGCCTGGAGTGGGACACGTGACTATGGCTACACCTTC. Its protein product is CAWSGTRDYGYTF.

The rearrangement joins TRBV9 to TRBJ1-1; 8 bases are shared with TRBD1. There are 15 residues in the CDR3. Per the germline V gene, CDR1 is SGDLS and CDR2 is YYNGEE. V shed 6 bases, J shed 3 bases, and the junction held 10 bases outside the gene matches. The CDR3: CASTTGDGVDTEAFF. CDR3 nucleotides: TGTGCCAGCACGACAGGGGATGGTGTAGACACTGAAGCTTTCTTT.

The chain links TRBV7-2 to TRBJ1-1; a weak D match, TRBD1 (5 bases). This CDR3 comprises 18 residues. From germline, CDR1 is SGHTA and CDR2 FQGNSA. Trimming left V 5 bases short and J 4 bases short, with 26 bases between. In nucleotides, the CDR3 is TGTGCCAGCAGCCATGGTTGGGCGACCGGGGGTTTCTTCACTGAAGCTTTCTTT. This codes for CASSHGWATGGFFTEAFF.

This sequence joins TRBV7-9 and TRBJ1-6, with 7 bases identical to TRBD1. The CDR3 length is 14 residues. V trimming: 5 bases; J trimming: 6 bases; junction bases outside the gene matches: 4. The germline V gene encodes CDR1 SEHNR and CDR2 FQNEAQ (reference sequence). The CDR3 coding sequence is TGTGCCAGCAGCCCCCGGACAGGTAATTCACCCCTCCACTTT. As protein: CASSPRTGNSPLHF.

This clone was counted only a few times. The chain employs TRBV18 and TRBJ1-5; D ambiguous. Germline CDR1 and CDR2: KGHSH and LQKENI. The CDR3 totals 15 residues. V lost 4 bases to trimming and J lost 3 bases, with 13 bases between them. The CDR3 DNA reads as TGTGCCAGCTCACGACGGGCGAGCGACAATCAGCCCCAGCATTTT. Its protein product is CASSRRASDNQPQHF.

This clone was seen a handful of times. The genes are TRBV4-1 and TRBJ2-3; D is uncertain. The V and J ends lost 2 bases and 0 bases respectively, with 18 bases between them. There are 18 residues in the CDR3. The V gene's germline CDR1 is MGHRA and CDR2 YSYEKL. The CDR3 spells CASSQNPAPSSSTDTQYF. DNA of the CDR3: TGCGCCAGCAGCCAAAACCCAGCCCCCTCTTCTAGCACAGATACGCAGTATTTT.

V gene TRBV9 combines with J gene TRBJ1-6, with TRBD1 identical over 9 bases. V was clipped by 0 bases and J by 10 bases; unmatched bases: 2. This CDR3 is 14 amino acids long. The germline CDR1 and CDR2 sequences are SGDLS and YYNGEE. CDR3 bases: TGTGCCAGCAGCGTAGGGACAGGGGCGTCACCCCTCCACTTT. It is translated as CASSVGTGASPLHF.

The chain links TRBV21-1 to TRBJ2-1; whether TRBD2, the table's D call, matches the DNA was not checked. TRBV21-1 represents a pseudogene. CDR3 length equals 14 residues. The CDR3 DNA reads TGTGCCAGCAGCAAAGTGGACGGGAGGATTAAGCAGTTCTTC. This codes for CASSKVDGRIKQFF.

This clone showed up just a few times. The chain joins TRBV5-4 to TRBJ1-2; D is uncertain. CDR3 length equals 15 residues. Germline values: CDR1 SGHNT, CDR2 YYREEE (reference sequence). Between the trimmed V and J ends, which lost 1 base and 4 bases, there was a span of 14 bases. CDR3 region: CASSLSSANVYGYTF. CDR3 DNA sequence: TGTGCCAGCAGCTTGTCGTCGGCGAACGTCTATGGCTACACCTTC. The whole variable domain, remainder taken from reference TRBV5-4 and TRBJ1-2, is ETGVTQSPTHLIKTRGQQVTLRCSSQSGHNTVSWYQQALGQGPQFIFQYYREEENGRGNFPPRFSGLQFPNYSSELNVNALELDDSALYLCASSLSSANVYGYTFGSGTRLTVV.

The chain's CDR3 is CASSLSADNYGYTF. DNA of the CDR3: TGTGCCAGCAGTTTATCGGCGGACAACTATGGCTACACCTTC. The rearrangement joins TRBV27 to TRBJ1-2, with unresolved D. CDR3 length equals 14 residues. CDR1 MNHEY and CDR2 SMNVEV come from the germline V gene (reference sequence). Trimming removed 0 bases at V and 2 bases at J, with 7 bases between.

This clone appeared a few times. This chain's CDR3 is CASSFGFRGHGYGYTF. The CDR3 DNA reads as TGTGCCAGCAGTTTCGGGTTCAGGGGGCATGGCTATGGCTACACCTTC. The chain couples TRBV27 to TRBJ1-2; 8 bases are a match to TRBD1. CDR1 and CDR2 from the germline V gene are MNHEY and SMNVEV (reference sequence). The J segment lost 4 bases and the V segment lost 3 bases, leaving 10 bases of the junction unmatched. The length of the CDR3 is 16 residues.